The rows below give T cell receptor beta chains drawn from one sample of a study of vaccination and CD4 T cells after COVID-19. TCRdb called the PCR reads again in MiXCR, with one record for every CDR3 protein. The sample consists of about 13,000 distinct CDR3 sequences, 40% to 50% of them appearing once. The antigens for these receptors are not known. The sequencing here drew on CD4+ T cells from blood, cultured in vitro, taken before SARS-CoV-2 vaccination. The receptors stem from a human donor who had recovered from COVID-19. Each CDR3 is given with its conserved first and last residue. Each record gives: V gene, J gene, D gene, clone size, CDR3 protein, CDR3 DNA. The D gene is left open where the match is weak. Part of the rows lack a size; the others show once, few, many or a class for expanded clones.

>TRBV19|TRBJ2-7|.|.
CASSMQVPYEQYF
TGTGCCAGTAGTATGCAGGTACCCTACGAGCAGTACTTC
>TRBV2|TRBJ1-2|.|.
CASSEIALTAGGYTF
TGTGCCAGCAGTGAAATAGCCTTAACGGCAGGAGGCTACACCTTC
>TRBV6-1|TRBJ1-6|.|few
CASSPPQGANSPLHF
TGTGCCAGCAGTCCCCCGCAGGGTGCTAATTCACCCCTCCACTTT
>TRBV11-2|TRBJ2-5|TRBD1|few
CASSLTDRGRQTQYF
TGTGCCAGCAGCTTAACCGACAGGGGTAGGCAGACCCAGTACTTC
>TRBV2|TRBJ1-1|TRBD1|few
CASSPGTGGTEAFF
TGTGCCAGCAGCCCTGGGACAGGAGGCACTGAAGCTTTCTTT
>TRBV2|TRBJ2-7|TRBD1|few
CASSPRTGAYEQYF
TGTGCCAGCAGTCCCCGGACAGGGGCCTACGAGCAGTACTTC
>TRBV28|TRBJ2-3|.|.
CASSLRSELLTDTQYF
TGTGCCAGCAGTTTAAGGTCGGAGCTCCTCACAGATACGCAGTATTTT
>TRBV28|TRBJ2-7|TRBD1|few
CASSLSGTVREQYF
TGTGCCAGCAGTTTGTCTGGGACAGTGCGGGAGCAGTACTTC
>TRBV7-2|TRBJ2-2|.|few
CASSHDTGELFF
TGTGCCAGCAGCCATGACACCGGGGAGCTGTTTTTT
>TRBV15|TRBJ2-5|.|few
CATSNRQGQETQYF
TGTGCCACCAGCAACCGGCAGGGCCAAGAGACCCAGTACTTC
>TRBV6-1|TRBJ2-4|TRBD2|.
CASGTSGGGVQYF
TGTGCCAGCGGGACTAGCGGGGGTGGGGTTCAGTACTTC
>TRBV30|TRBJ2-5|.|.
CAWRAVGGPQETQYF
TGTGCCTGGAGGGCCGTGGGGGGACCACAAGAGACCCAGTACTTC
>TRBV5-1|TRBJ1-2|.|.
CASSFYAAKNYGYTF
TGCGCCAGCAGCTTTTACGCGGCCAAGAACTATGGCTACACCTTC
>TRBV25-1|TRBJ1-2|.|.
CASSEYGGAGNGYTF
TGTGCCAGCAGTGAATATGGAGGGGCTGGGAATGGCTACACCTTC
>TRBV29-1|TRBJ1-1|TRBD1|.
CSAWDRGSEAFF
TGCAGCGCCTGGGACAGGGGGTCTGAAGCTTTCTTT
>TRBV28|TRBJ2-7|.|.
CASRDRGARSYEQYF
TGTGCCAGCAGGGACCGAGGGGCACGGTCGTACGAGCAGTACTTC
>TRBV11-2|TRBJ1-1|.|.
CASSRTGTEAFF
TGTGCCAGCAGCCGGACGGGCACTGAAGCTTTCTTT
>TRBV6-2/TRBV6-3|TRBJ1-1|.|.
CASTRTGRAEAFF
TGTGCCAGTACCAGAACAGGGCGGGCTGAAGCTTTCTTT
>TRBV5-4|TRBJ2-1|.|.
CASSLNNEQFF
TGTGCCAGCAGCTTGAACAATGAGCAGTTCTTC
>TRBV19|TRBJ1-2|TRBD1|.
CASSIPKTGSDGYTF
TGTGCCAGTAGTATCCCAAAGACAGGGTCTGATGGCTACACCTTC
>TRBV20-1|TRBJ1-1|TRBD1|.
CSARVVSRQGARNTEAFF
TGCAGTGCTAGAGTGGTCTCCAGACAGGGGGCGCGAAACACTGAAGCTTTCTTT
>TRBV6-1|TRBJ2-1|.|.
CASSGYGRPVAGAKDREQFF
TGTGCCAGCAGTGGTTATGGGAGGCCGGTCGCGGGAGCGAAGGACAGGGAGCAGTTCTTC
>TRBV20-1|TRBJ2-7|.|few
CSARDNGESYEQYF
TGCAGTGCTAGAGATAATGGGGAATCCTACGAGCAGTACTTC
>TRBV6-1|TRBJ1-5|TRBD1|.
CASSAQTGGSNQPQHF
TGTGCCAGCAGTGCGCAGACAGGGGGAAGCAATCAGCCCCAGCATTTT
>TRBV2|TRBJ2-7|TRBD1|.
CASRPEGTGGYEQYF
TGTGCCAGCAGACCCGAGGGGACAGGGGGCTACGAGCAGTACTTC
>TRBV7-2|TRBJ1-2|.|few
CASSLAGYGYTF
TGTGCCAGCAGCTTAGCGGGGTATGGCTACACCTTC
>TRBV7-2|TRBJ2-7|.|few
CASSLMNSYEQYF
TGTGCCAGCAGCCTTATGAACTCCTACGAGCAGTACTTC
>TRBV20-1|TRBJ2-3|TRBD2|few
CSARDSRTSGPTDTQYF
TGCAGTGCTAGAGATAGCCGGACTAGCGGGCCCACAGATACGCAGTATTTT
>TRBV7-8|TRBJ1-2|.|few
CASSLSDSLYGYTF
TGTGCCAGCAGCCTGTCAGACAGTTTATATGGCTACACCTTC
>TRBV7-6|TRBJ2-3|TRBD2|few
CASSFGTSVTDTQYF
TGTGCCAGCAGCTTCGGGACTAGCGTCACAGATACGCAGTATTTT
>TRBV7-6|TRBJ2-3|TRBD1|few
CASSTQVTGGTQYF
TGTGCCAGCAGCACCCAGGTGACAGGGGGTACGCAGTATTTT
>TRBV24-1|TRBJ1-5|TRBD1|few
CATQPTGEANQPQHF
TGTGCCACCCAACCGACAGGGGAGGCAAATCAGCCCCAGCATTTT
>TRBV6-1|TRBJ1-2|TRBD1|.
CASSGDRDYGYTF
TGTGCCAGCAGTGGGGACAGGGACTATGGCTACACCTTC
>TRBV15|TRBJ2-3|TRBD2|few
CATSRESSGSFSSTDTQYF
TGTGCCACCAGCAGAGAGTCTAGCGGGAGTTTCTCTTCCACAGATACGCAGTATTTT
>TRBV20-1|TRBJ1-3|TRBD1|.
CSARGTGARGGGNTIYF
TGCAGTGCTAGAGGGACAGGGGCCCGCGGCGGTGGAAACACCATATATTTT
>TRBV6-4|TRBJ2-3|.|.
CAKPSEGDQVDTQYF
TGTGCCAAACCGAGCGAGGGGGATCAAGTAGATACGCAGTATTTT
>TRBV20-1|TRBJ1-2|.|.
CSASDLGPRDTF
TGCAGTGCTAGTGATTTAGGGCCGAGGGACACCTTC
>TRBV7-6|TRBJ2-5|.|few
CASSFGGLPAQETQYF
TGTGCCAGCAGCTTTGGTGGGCTGCCGGCTCAAGAGACCCAGTACTTC
>TRBV24-1|TRBJ2-2|TRBD1|.
CATSDPAQGARTGELFF
TGTGCCACCAGTGACCCTGCCCAGGGGGCGCGAACCGGGGAGCTGTTTTTT
>TRBV10-3|TRBJ2-3|TRBD1|.
CAISEPDSGGEVDTQYF
TGTGCCATCAGTGAGCCGGATTCAGGGGGCGAGGTAGATACGCAGTATTTT
>TRBV19|TRBJ2-6|.|few
CASSLSSGANVLTF
TGTGCCAGTAGTCTTTCCTCTGGGGCCAACGTCCTGACTTTC
>TRBV29-1|TRBJ2-1|.|.
CSVEDTPRVGEQFF
TGCAGCGTTGAAGATACCCCCAGGGTAGGAGAGCAGTTCTTC
>TRBV5-1|TRBJ1-2|.|.
CASSLVPGNYGYTF
TGCGCCAGCAGCTTAGTCCCAGGGAACTATGGCTACACCTTC
>TRBV7-3|TRBJ2-1|.|once
CASKQSAAYNEQFF
TGTGCCAGTAAGCAGTCAGCGGCGTACAATGAGCAGTTCTTC
>TRBV6-1|TRBJ1-1|.|.
CASSPRPEAFF
TGTGCCAGCAGTCCCAGACCTGAAGCTTTCTTT
>TRBV19|TRBJ1-6|.|.
CASSTSRRGGTHNSPLHF
TGTGCCAGTAGTACATCCCGAAGGGGGGGTACGCATAATTCACCCCTCCACTTT
>TRBV6-2/TRBV6-3|TRBJ1-1|TRBD1|.
CASSPAQTGGNTEAFF
TGTGCCAGCAGTCCAGCCCAGACAGGGGGGAACACTGAAGCTTTCTTT
>TRBV27|TRBJ1-1|.|.
CASRRQVGTEAFF
TGTGCCAGCAGACGACAGGTAGGCACTGAAGCTTTCTTT
>TRBV7-2|TRBJ1-5|.|.
CASSRTARTPQHF
TGTGCCAGCAGCCGGACAGCGAGAACGCCCCAGCATTTT
>TRBV6-2/TRBV6-3|TRBJ2-7|.|few
CASSFLGEQYF
TGTGCCAGCAGTTTCCTGGGCGAGCAGTACTTC
>TRBV6-1|TRBJ1-2|TRBD1|.
CASSDRDRGGYTF
TGTGCCAGCAGTGATCGGGACAGGGGAGGGTACACCTTC
>TRBV7-6|TRBJ2-1|TRBD1|.
CASSPWTGANEQFF
TGTGCCAGCAGCCCCTGGACAGGGGCCAATGAGCAGTTCTTC